These 29 T cell receptor beta chains share one sample of origin, sequenced in a study of cytomegalovirus exposure and HLA in healthy donors. PCR amplification relied on 60 Vbeta primers (plus 13 Jbeta primers). Repertoires were generated with immunoSEQ multiplex PCR, while TCRdb's copy carries only in-frame clones and drops some. Among approximately 240,000 clones listed, 70% to 85% were seen once. Sequencing was carried out using PBMCs. The receptors shown here come from a woman in her sixties or seventies in good health and CMV-seropositive.

This chain joins TRBV4-3 and TRBJ2-1; unclear D gene. The germline V gene encodes CDR1 LGHNA and CDR2 YSLEER. Trimming removed 4 bases from V and 0 bases from J, with 10 bases in between. The CDR3 length is 15 residues. The CDR3 DNA reads TGCGCCAGCAGCCCGGGTCTTCCCTCCTACAATGAGCAGTTCTTC. Translating gives CASSPGLPSYNEQFF.

The chain has TRBV6-1 and TRBJ1-5; weak D call: TRBD1 (5 bases). Germline loops: CDR1 MNHNS, CDR2 SASEGT. This CDR3 has 15 residues. The V gene lost 0 bases and the J gene lost 5 bases, with 11 bases spanning the gap. CDR3 sequence: CASSEAGGNDQPQHF. The CDR3 coding sequence is TGTGCCAGCAGTGAAGCGGGGGGTAACGATCAGCCCCAGCATTTT.

The sample holds a few counts of this clone. Other nucleotide sequences from this sample produce the same CDR3. The chain joins TRBV18 to TRBJ2-7, with 10 bases lining up with TRBD2. The CDR3 spans 15 residues. V dropped 3 bases and J dropped 6; count of bases not matched to a gene: 8. The germline CDR1 and CDR2 sequences are KGHSH and LQKENI. The CDR3 region is CASSPGGTSASEQYF. CDR3 coding DNA: TGTGCCAGCTCACCGGGGGGGACTAGCGCATCCGAGCAGTACTTC.

The chain couples TRBV7-2 to TRBJ2-5, with 11 bases fitting TRBD2. The CDR3 is 16 residues long. V shed 4 bases and J 5 bases; nucleotides not matched to a gene: 9. Germline CDR1 is SGHTA and CDR2 is FQGNSA. The CDR3 loop is CASSSMTSGIRETQYF. The CDR3 nucleotides read TGTGCCAGCAGCTCAATGACTAGCGGGATTCGGGAGACCCAGTACTTC. The variable domain in full, with the rest retrieved from reference TRBV7-2 and TRBJ2-5, is GAGVSQSPSNKVTEKGKDVELRCDPISGHTALYWYRQSLGQGLEFLIYFQGNSAPDKSGLPSDRFSAERTGGSVSTLTIQRTQQEDSAVYLCASSSMTSGIRETQYFGPGTRLLVL.

The J gene is TRBJ1-1, the V gene TRBV19, with TRBD1 identical over 7 bases. The length of the CDR3 is 13 residues. Germline V gene sequence: CDR1 LNHDA, CDR2 SQIVND (reference sequence). Trimming took 3 bases from V and 7 from J; bases not matched to a gene: 5. The CDR3 loop is CASSIRGDSEAFF. The CDR3 nucleotides read TGTGCCAGTAGTATTAGGGGGGACAGTGAAGCTTTCTTT.

The chain carries TRBV6-5 and TRBJ1-5; D is ambiguous. In germline, CDR1 is MNHEY, CDR2 SVGAGI. V dropped 6 bases and J dropped 7 bases, with 16 bases sitting between them. The CDR3 is 14 residues long. CDR3 bases: TGTGCCAGCAGCCCGGGGAGGGAGAGACAGCCCCAGCATTTT. Translation gives CASSPGRERQPQHF.

The V gene is TRBV21-1, the J gene TRBJ1-5. TRBV21-1 represents a pseudogene. The CDR3 spans 17 residues. The CDR3 is CASSKGGYGDSNQPQHF. The CDR3 region has the DNA TGTGCCAGCAGCAAAGGAGGGTACGGGGATAGCAATCAGCCCCAGCATTTT.

The rearrangement links TRBV30 to TRBJ2-3, with TRBD2 matching 9 bases. Germline loops: CDR1 GTSNPN, CDR2 SVGIG (reference sequence). After removal of 4 bases from V and 5 bases from J, the junction contained 13 bases not matched to a gene. The CDR3 covers 16 residues. CDR3 region: CAWIPQGGLARDTQYF. CDR3 sequence (DNA): TGTGCCTGGATCCCCCAAGGGGGACTAGCAAGAGATACGCAGTATTTT.

The chain is built from TRBV19 and TRBJ1-1; TRBD1 agrees at 8 bases. V lost 5 bases and J lost 4; bases outside the gene matches: 6. Germline V gene data show CDR1 as LNHDA and CDR2 as SQIVND (reference sequence). The length of the CDR3 is 14 residues. CDR3 nucleotides: TGTGCCAGTAGTTCGGACAGGGATGTCACTGAAGCTTTCTTT. Translated: CASSSDRDVTEAFF.

V gene TRBV5-1 combines with J gene TRBJ1-1; possibly TRBD1 for D (5 bases). Trimming cost V 1 base and J 4 bases, with 14 bases left between them. The CDR3 spans 15 residues. Germline V gene data show CDR1 as SGHRS and CDR2 as YFSETQ. CDR3 region: CASSLSGRVGTEAFF. CDR3 bases: TGCGCCAGCAGCTTGTCGGGCAGGGTGGGCACTGAAGCTTTCTTT.

The CDR3 DNA reads TGTGCCAGCAGCGTAGGGCTAGCGGACCACACAGATACGCAGTATTTT. Encoded protein: CASSVGLADHTDTQYF. This sequence joins TRBV9 and TRBJ2-3, with 7 nucleotides matching TRBD2. V shed 0 bases, J shed 2 bases, and the junction held 6 bases outside the gene matches. The germline gives CDR1 SGDLS, CDR2 YYNGEE. The CDR3 consists of 16 residues. Full variable domain (remainder filled in from reference TRBV9 and TRBJ2-3): DSGVTQTPKHLITATGQRVTLRCSPRSGDLSVYWYQQSLDQGLQFLIQYYNGEERAKGNILERFSAQQFPDLHSELNLSSLELGDSALYFCASSVGLADHTDTQYFGPGTRLTVL.

This chain joins TRBV5-1 and TRBJ1-2, with 11 bases lining up with TRBD1. Looked up from germline, CDR1 is SGHRS and CDR2 is YFSETQ. The V gene end was trimmed by 4 bases and the J gene end by 6 bases; junction bases not matched to a gene: 8. The CDR3 has 15 residues. As DNA, the CDR3 is TGCGCCAGCAGCCATCCGGGACAGGGGGAAAATGGCTACACCTTC. Amino acids: CASSHPGQGENGYTF.

V and J are TRBV6-1 and TRBJ2-3, with a possible D match to TRBD2 (6 bases). The CDR3 length is 15 residues. Deletions cut 0 bases from V and 2 bases from J, with 9 bases between. Germline V gene data show CDR1 as MNHNS and CDR2 as SASEGT. The CDR3: CASSEAGGSTDTQYF. The CDR3 nucleotides read TGTGCCAGCAGTGAAGCGGGGGGATCCACAGATACGCAGTATTTT.

The rearrangement joins TRBV7-9 to TRBJ2-2; 9 bases map to TRBD2. The germline gives CDR1 SEHNR, CDR2 FQNEAQ (reference sequence). CDR3 size: 15 residues. V gave up 6 bases and J gave up 6 bases; unmatched junction bases: 8. The CDR3 region is CASRSTGTSSGELFF. CDR3 DNA: TGTGCCAGCAGATCTACCGGGACTAGCTCCGGGGAGCTGTTTTTT. The variable domain in full, with the rest retrieved from reference TRBV7-9 and TRBJ2-2, is DTGVSQNPRHKITKRGQNVTFRCDPISEHNRLYWYRQTLGQGPEFLTYFQNEAQLEKSRLLSDRFSAERPKGSFSTLEIQRTEQGDSAMYLCASRSTGTSSGELFFGEGSRLTVL.

The rearrangement links TRBV15 to TRBJ2-3; the D is unclear. V lost 0 bases and J 5 bases, leaving 9 bases between the germline ends. Germline V CDR1 and CDR2: LNHNV, YYDKDF (reference sequence). The CDR3 totals 14 residues. The CDR3 nucleotides are TGTGCCACCAGCAGAGAGGTCCGAGGAGATACGCAGTATTTT. Residues: CATSREVRGDTQYF. Full variable domain (rest looked up from reference TRBV15 and TRBJ2-3): DAMVIQNPRYQVTQFGKPVTLSCSQTLNHNVMYWYQQKSSQAPKLLFHYYDKDFNNEADTPDNFQSRRPNTSFCFLDIRSPGLGDTAMYLCATSREVRGDTQYFGPGTRLTVL.

The rearrangement uses TRBV5-4 and TRBJ1-1; D is perhaps TRBD1 (6 bases). This CDR3 contains 19 residues. The V end was cut by 4 bases, the J end by 8 bases, with 33 bases between. Germline V gene sequence: CDR1 SGHNT, CDR2 YYREEE (reference sequence). CDR3 amino acids: CASSSLKIDAQGRRSEAFF. CDR3 nucleotide sequence: TGTGCCAGCAGCAGCTTGAAAATCGATGCACAGGGCCGACGATCAGAAGCTTTCTTT.

Worth noting for this clone: This sample includes further DNA sequences coding for the same CDR3. The CDR3 DNA follows: TGTGCCAGCAGTTACTCGACTAGCGGGGGGTACGAGCAGTACTTC. It is translated as CASSYSTSGGYEQYF. The V gene is TRBV6-5, the J gene TRBJ2-7; TRBD2 agrees at 13 bases. V gave up 0 bases and J gave up 4 bases; unmatched junction bases: 0. The CDR3 extends over 15 amino acids. Germline CDR1 MNHEY, CDR2 SVGAGI.

The CDR3 DNA reads TGTGCCATCGCCTCCCTAGCGGGGACTTCCTACAATGAGCAGTTCTTC. Its protein product is CAIASLAGTSYNEQFF. The chain recombines TRBV28 with TRBJ2-1; TRBD2 matches at 9 bases. V trimming: 10 bases; J trimming: 1 base; junction bases outside the gene matches: 11. This CDR3 is built from 16 residues. Germline V gives CDR1 MDHEN, CDR2 SYDVKM.

This chain uses TRBV5-3 with TRBJ2-5; 13 bases agree with TRBD2. TRBV5-3 belongs to the ORF category, with a function that is uncertain. J gave up 4 bases and V 0 bases, and 9 bases lay outside the gene matches. The CDR3 length is 18 residues. The CDR3 spells CARSLARTSGSRRETQYF. DNA for the CDR3: TGTGCCAGAAGCTTGGCTCGGACTAGCGGGAGTCGGCGAGAGACCCAGTACTTC.

The chain is built from TRBV6-4 and TRBJ1-2; D gene uncertain. V gave up 7 bases and J gave up 4 bases, with 16 bases separating them. Germline CDR1 is MRHNA and CDR2 is SNTAGT. This CDR3 has 14 amino acids. The CDR3 coding sequence is TGTGCCAGCACCTACCTCACGCGCGGCTATGGCTACACCTTC. Translation gives CASTYLTRGYGYTF.

This clone has a single count. The genes are TRBV10-1 and TRBJ2-7; 8 nucleotides line up with TRBD2. Per germline, CDR1 WNHNN and CDR2 SYGVQD (reference sequence). After removal of 0 bases from V and 0 bases from J, the junction contained 7 bases not matched to a gene. The CDR3 covers 17 residues. CDR3 bases: TGCGCCAGCAGTGAGTCGACCGCTAGCGGGTTCTCCTACGAGCAGTACTTC. Translated, it gives CASSESTASGFSYEQYF.

A word on this clone: The same CDR3 arises from other DNA sequences in this sample as well. The chain links TRBV30 to TRBJ1-2, with TRBD1 as a possible D gene (6 bases). CDR1 and CDR2 (germline): GTSNPN, SVGIG (reference sequence). This CDR3 is 13 amino acids long. Trimming cost V 0 bases and J 2 bases, with 7 bases left between them. Here the CDR3 reads CAWSVGQNYGYTF. The DNA of the CDR3 is TGTGCCTGGAGTGTCGGACAGAACTATGGCTACACCTTC. Variable domain in full (rest from reference TRBV30 and TRBJ1-2): SQTIHQWPATLVQPVGSPLSLECTVEGTSNPNLYWYRQAAGRGLQLLFYSVGIGQISSEVPQNLSASRPQDRQFILSSKKLLLSDSGFYLCAWSVGQNYGYTFGSGTRLTVV.

This clone came up once. The chain carries TRBV11-2 and TRBJ1-5; unclear D gene. V was shortened by 5 bases and J by 4 bases, with 9 bases between the two germline ends. Germline V gives CDR1 SGHAT, CDR2 FQNNGV. There are 13 residues in the CDR3. The CDR3 region is CASSIQRNQPQHF. The CDR3 region has the DNA TGTGCCAGCAGCATACAGCGGAATCAGCCCCAGCATTTT. The whole variable domain, remainder taken from reference TRBV11-2 and TRBJ1-5, is EAGVAQSPRYKIIEKRQSVAFWCNPISGHATLYWYQQILGQGPKLLIQFQNNGVVDDSQLPKDRFSAERLKGVDSTLKIQPAKLEDSAVYLCASSIQRNQPQHFGDGTRLSIL.

The chain joins TRBV20-1 to TRBJ1-1, with 7 bases fitting TRBD1. This CDR3 is 11 amino acids long. Germline CDR1 is DFQATT and CDR2 is SNEGSKA (reference sequence). CDR3 coding DNA: TGCGGGACAGCTGGAGGCGCTGAAGCTTTCTTT. Translated, it gives CGTAGGAEAFF.

The chain carries TRBV7-3 and TRBJ2-1; 8 nucleotides match TRBD2. V was pared by 6 bases and J by 9 bases, with 13 bases of the junction left unmatched. CDR1 and CDR2 (germline): SGHTA, FQGTGA. This CDR3 comprises 15 residues. The CDR3 nucleotides read TGTGCCAGCAGAACCGGAGGACTAGCAAGTAGTGAGCAGTTCTTC. Its translation: CASRTGGLASSEQFF.

This rearrangement joins TRBV21-1 to TRBJ2-7; the table names TRBD2, a call not compared with the DNA. TRBV21-1 is deemed a pseudogene. The CDR3 totals 14 residues. The chain's CDR3 is CASNEREGKHEQYF. For the CDR3, the DNA is TGTGCCAGCAACGAGCGGGAGGGTAAGCACGAGCAGTACTTC.

This chain joins TRBV5-1 and TRBJ2-7; tentative D call: TRBD1 (6 bases). CDR3 length: 15 residues. V was trimmed by 4 bases and J by 4 bases, leaving 18 bases between them. Germline V gives CDR1 SGHRS, CDR2 YFSETQ. This CDR3 is CASSRLGQGIYEQYF. DNA for the CDR3: TGCGCCAGCAGCCGATTGGGGCAGGGGATTTACGAGCAGTACTTC.

The chain is built from TRBV29-1 and TRBJ2-5, with 9 bases lining up with TRBD1. J was trimmed by 2 bases and V by 6 bases; bases with no gene match: 7. Germline CDR1 is SQVTM and CDR2 is ANQGSEA. CDR3 length: 14 amino acids. The DNA for the CDR3 is TGCAGCGTCGATGACAGGGGGAGGCAAGAGACCCAGTACTTC. It is translated as CSVDDRGRQETQYF.

The rearrangement uses TRBV18 and TRBJ2-5, with D possibly matching TRBD2 (7 bases). Germline V gene lookup returns CDR1 KGHSH and CDR2 LQKENI. The CDR3 covers 14 residues. V gave up 1 base and J gave up 11 bases, with 17 bases separating them. The DNA for the CDR3 is TGTGCCAGCTCACCACAGGGGGGGCCCGGGGAGCAGTACTTC. This encodes CASSPQGGPGEQYF.